This T cell receptor (beta chain) is from a study of T-cell reconstitution after alpha-beta-depleted transplantation in children. Molecular barcoding with unique molecular identifiers was used for the TCRbeta library. TCRdb analysed the PCR reads with MiXCR anew, one entry per CDR3 protein. The data contain some 250,000 distinct CDR3 sequences, around 12% of them singletons. This CDR3 is 14 amino acids long. Germline V lookup: CDR1 SGHRS, CDR2 YFSETQ. J lost 7 bases, V lost 0 bases, and 6 bases had no gene match. This clonotype was observed at least ten times. The chain joins TRBV5-1 to TRBJ2-7, with 8 bases fitting TRBD1. The sequenced sample was PBMCs from the stem cell graft donor, obtained from the stem cell graft. The receptor was isolated from a human donor who donated a stem cell graft to a child with acute lymphoblastic leukemia. The CDR3 coding sequence is TGCGCCAGCAGCTTGGTTCAGGGGGCTGGGGAGCAGTACTTC. Residues: CASSLVQGAGEQYF.